The next 3 T cell receptor beta chains were all read from a single sample in a study of blood T cell repertoires in COVID-19. Method: immunoSEQ multiplex PCR; TCRdb's copy keeps in-frame clones and lacks some. This sample has about 140,000 clones, with around 81% found just once. The sample consisted of peripheral blood. The source is a woman in her fifties or sixties with active or convalescent COVID-19.

The chain's CDR3 is CASSDVTGGSGYTF. In DNA form, the CDR3 reads TGTGCCAGCAGTGACGTTACAGGGGGCAGTGGCTACACCTTC. The chain recombines TRBV2 with TRBJ1-2, with 9 positions matching TRBD1. The CDR3 length is 14 residues. V gave up 3 bases and J gave up 7 bases; unmatched junction bases: 6. From germline, CDR1 is SNHLY and CDR2 FYNNEI.

Written as DNA, the CDR3 is TGCGCCAGCAGCTCTTCGGAGCGCGGCTCCTACAATGAGCAGTTCTTC. Translating it yields CASSSSERGSYNEQFF. The chain carries TRBV5-1 and TRBJ2-1; D gene uncertain. The CDR3 loop spans 16 amino acids. The germline V and J ends were trimmed by 3 bases and 0 bases, with 13 bases remaining between them. Germline CDR1 is SGHRS and CDR2 is YFSETQ.

The chain combines TRBV5-5 with TRBJ2-2; 7 bases line up with TRBD2. CDR1 is SGHKS, CDR2 YYEKEE, per germline (reference sequence). This CDR3 has 16 amino acids. V lost 0 bases and J lost 3; bases outside the gene matches: 5. CDR3 residues: CASSLGRGGYTGELFF. The CDR3 nucleotides are TGTGCCAGCAGCTTGGGGCGCGGGGGTTACACCGGGGAGCTGTTTTTT.